This T cell receptor beta chain was retrieved from a study of beta chain features in type 1 diabetes. Overall study results and limits: Among type 1 diabetes patients, VDJ junctions had fewer insertions and more deletions. Within patients, naive, central memory and Treg TCRB repertoires seemed more similar than within healthy donors.

Expressed TCRB transcripts got sequenced, as all isolated RNA was reverse transcribed. Method: immunoSEQ multiplex PCR; TCRdb's copy keeps in-frame clones and lacks some. The repertoire holds approximately 400,000 clones, with approximately 16% as singletons. A CD45RO/CCR7/CD25/CD127/CD95/CD27 panel sorted naive, central memory, regulatory and stem cell-like memory CD4+ cells. Looked up from germline, CDR1 is GTSNPN and CDR2 is SVGIG (reference sequence). The CDR3 contains 11 residues. V was trimmed by 0 bases and J by 7 bases, leaving 6 bases between them. Points on this clone: What it recognizes is unknown.

Sequenced: naive CD4+ T cells from blood. This chain joins TRBV30 and TRBJ1-2; D remains unclear. This receptor was identified in a woman between 18 and 29 years old in good health. CDR3 sequence reads: CAWSVFGGYTF. In DNA, the CDR3 is TGTGCCTGGAGTGTATTCGGTGGCTACACCTTC. The variable domain in full, completed from reference TRBV30 and TRBJ1-2, reads SQTIHQWPATLVQPVGSPLSLECTVEGTSNPNLYWYRQAAGRGLQLLFYSVGIGQISSEVPQNLSASRPQDRQFILSSKKLLLSDSGFYLCAWSVFGGYTFGSGTRLTVV.